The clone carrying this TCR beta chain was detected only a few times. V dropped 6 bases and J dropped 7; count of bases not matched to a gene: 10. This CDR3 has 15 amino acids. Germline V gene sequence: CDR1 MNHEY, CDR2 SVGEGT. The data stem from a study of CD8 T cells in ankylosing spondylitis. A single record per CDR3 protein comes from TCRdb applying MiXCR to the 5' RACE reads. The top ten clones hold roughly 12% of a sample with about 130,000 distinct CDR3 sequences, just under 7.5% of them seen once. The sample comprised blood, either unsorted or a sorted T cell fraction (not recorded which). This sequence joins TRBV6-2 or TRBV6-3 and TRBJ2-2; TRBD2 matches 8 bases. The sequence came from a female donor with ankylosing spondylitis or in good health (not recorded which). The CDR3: CASSKHAGGVGELFF. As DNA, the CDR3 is TGTGCCAGCAGCAAACACGCGGGGGGAGTCGGGGAGCTGTTTTTT.